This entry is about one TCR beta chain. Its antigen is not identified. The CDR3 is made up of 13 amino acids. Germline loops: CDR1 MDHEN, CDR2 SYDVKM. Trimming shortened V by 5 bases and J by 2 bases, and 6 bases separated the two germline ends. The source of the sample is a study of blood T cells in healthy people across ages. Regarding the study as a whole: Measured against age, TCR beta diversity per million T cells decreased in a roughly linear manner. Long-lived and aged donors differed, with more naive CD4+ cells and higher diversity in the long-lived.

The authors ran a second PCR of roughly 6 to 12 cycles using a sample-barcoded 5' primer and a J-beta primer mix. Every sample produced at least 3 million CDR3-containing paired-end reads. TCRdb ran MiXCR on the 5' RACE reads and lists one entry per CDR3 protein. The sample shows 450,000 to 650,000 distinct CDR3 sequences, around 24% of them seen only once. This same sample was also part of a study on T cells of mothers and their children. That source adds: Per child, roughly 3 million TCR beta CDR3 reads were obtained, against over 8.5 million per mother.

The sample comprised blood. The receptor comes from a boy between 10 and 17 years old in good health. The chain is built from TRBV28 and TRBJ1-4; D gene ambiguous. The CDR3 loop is CASSPITNEKLFF. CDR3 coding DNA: TGTGCCAGCAGTCCCATTACTAATGAAAAACTGTTTTTT. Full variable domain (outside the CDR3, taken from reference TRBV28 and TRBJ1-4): DVKVTQSSRYLVKRTGEKVFLECVQDMDHENMFWYRQDPGLGLRLIYFSYDVKMKEKGDIPEGYSVSREKKERFSLILESASTNQTSMYLCASSPITNEKLFFGSGTQLSVL.